This TCR beta chain was captured in a study of blood T cell repertoires in COVID-19. Only in-frame clones appear in the TCRdb table, and some are missing; sequencing was by immunoSEQ multiplex PCR. The table has 150,000 to 200,000 clones, 83% seen once. This CDR3 comprises 15 residues. J lost 6 bases, V lost 3 bases, and 3 bases had no gene match. The germline gives CDR1 LNHDA, CDR2 SQIVND (reference sequence). The specimen sequenced was peripheral blood. The chain joins TRBV19 to TRBJ1-6, with 9 bases identical to TRBD1. The origin of this receptor is a human donor in a cohort sampled during active COVID-19. CDR3 loop: CASSILDRGNSPLHF. The CDR3 nucleotides are TGTGCCAGTAGTATTCTGGACAGGGGTAATTCACCCCTCCACTTT.